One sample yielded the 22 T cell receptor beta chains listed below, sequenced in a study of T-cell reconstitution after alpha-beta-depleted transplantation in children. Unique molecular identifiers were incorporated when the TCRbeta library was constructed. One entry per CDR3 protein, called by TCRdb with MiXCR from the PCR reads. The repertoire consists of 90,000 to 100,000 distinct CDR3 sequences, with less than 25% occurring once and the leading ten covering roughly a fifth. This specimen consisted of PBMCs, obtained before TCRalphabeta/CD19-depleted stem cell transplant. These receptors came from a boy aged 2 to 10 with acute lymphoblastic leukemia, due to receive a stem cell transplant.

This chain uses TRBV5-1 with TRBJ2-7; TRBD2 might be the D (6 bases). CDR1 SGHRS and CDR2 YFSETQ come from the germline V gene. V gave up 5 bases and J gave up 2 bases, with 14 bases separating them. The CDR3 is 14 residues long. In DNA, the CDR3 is TGCGCCAGCAGAGGCGGAGGGCGGCCCTACGAGCAGTACTTC. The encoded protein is CASRGGGRPYEQYF. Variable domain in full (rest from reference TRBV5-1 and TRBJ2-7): KAGVTQTPRYLIKTRGQQVTLSCSPISGHRSVSWYQQTPGQGLQFLFEYFSETQRNKGNFPGRFSGRQFSNSRSEMNVSTLELGDSALYLCASRGGGRPYEQYFGPGTRLTVT.

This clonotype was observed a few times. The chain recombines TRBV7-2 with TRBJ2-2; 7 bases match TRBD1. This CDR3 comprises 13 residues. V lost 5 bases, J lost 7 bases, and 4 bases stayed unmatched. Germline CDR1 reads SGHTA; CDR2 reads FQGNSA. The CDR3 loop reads CASSLQGIGELFF. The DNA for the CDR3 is TGTGCCAGCAGCCTACAGGGGATCGGGGAGCTGTTTTTT. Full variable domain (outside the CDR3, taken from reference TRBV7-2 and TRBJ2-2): GAGVSQSPSNKVTEKGKDVELRCDPISGHTALYWYRQSLGQGLEFLIYFQGNSAPDKSGLPSDRFSAERTGGSVSTLTIQRTQQEDSAVYLCASSLQGIGELFFGEGSRLTVL.

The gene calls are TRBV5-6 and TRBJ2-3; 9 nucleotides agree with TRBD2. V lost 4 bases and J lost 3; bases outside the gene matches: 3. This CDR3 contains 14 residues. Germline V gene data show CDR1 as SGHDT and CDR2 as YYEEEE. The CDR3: CASSALAGTDTQYF. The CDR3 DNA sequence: TGTGCCAGCAGCGCCCTAGCGGGAACAGATACGCAGTATTTT.

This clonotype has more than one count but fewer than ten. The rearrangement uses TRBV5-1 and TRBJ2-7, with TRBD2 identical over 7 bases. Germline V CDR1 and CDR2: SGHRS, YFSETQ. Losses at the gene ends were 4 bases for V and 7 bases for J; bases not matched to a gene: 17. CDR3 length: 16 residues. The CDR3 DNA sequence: TGCGCCAGCAGCGTGGGGCTAGCGGAGGGGCCGGGGGAGCAGTACTTC. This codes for CASSVGLAEGPGEQYF.

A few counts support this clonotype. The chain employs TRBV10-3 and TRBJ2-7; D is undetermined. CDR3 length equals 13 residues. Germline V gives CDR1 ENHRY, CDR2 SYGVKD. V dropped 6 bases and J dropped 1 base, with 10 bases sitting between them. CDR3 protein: CAIRGKDSYEQYF. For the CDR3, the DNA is TGTGCCATCAGGGGAAAAGATTCCTACGAGCAGTACTTC.

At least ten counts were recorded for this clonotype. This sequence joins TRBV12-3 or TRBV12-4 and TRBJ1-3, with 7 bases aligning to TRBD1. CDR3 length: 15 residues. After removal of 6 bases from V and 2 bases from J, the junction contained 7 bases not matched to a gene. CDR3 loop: CASSVTGRTGNTIYF. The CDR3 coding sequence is TGTGCCAGCAGCGTGACAGGGCGGACTGGAAACACCATATATTTT.

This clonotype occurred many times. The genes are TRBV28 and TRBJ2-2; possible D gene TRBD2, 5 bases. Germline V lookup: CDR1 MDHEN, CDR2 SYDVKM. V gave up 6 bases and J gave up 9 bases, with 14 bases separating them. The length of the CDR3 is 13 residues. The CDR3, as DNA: TGTGCCAGCAGCATCCCCCCGGGAAGGGAGCTGTTTTTT. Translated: CASSIPPGRELFF.

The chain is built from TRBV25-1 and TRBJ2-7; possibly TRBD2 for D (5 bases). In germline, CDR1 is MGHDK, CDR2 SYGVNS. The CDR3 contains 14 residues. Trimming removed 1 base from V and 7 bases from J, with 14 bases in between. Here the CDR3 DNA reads TGTGCCAGCAGTGAATTACCGACCCCGGGGGAGCAGTACTTC. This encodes CASSELPTPGEQYF.

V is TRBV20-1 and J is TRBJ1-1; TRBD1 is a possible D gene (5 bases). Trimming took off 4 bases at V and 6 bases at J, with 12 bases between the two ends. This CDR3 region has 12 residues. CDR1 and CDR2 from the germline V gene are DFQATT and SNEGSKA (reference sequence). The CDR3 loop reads CSANPGASEAFF. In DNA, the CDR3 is TGCAGTGCTAACCCTGGGGCCTCTGAAGCTTTCTTT.

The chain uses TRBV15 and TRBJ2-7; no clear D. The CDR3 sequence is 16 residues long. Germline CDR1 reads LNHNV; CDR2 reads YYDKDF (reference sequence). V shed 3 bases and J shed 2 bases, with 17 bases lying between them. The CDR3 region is CATSSQETSVTYEQYF. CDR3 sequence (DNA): TGTGCCACCAGCAGTCAAGAGACCAGCGTCACCTACGAGCAGTACTTC.

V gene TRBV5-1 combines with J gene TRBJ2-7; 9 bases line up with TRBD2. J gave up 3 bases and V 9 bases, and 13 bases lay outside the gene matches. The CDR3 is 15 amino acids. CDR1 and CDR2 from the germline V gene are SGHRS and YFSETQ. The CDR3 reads CATRLAEGPGYEQYF. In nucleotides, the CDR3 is TGCGCCACGAGACTAGCGGAGGGGCCGGGCTACGAGCAGTACTTC. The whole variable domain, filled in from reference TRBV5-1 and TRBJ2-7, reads KAGVTQTPRYLIKTRGQQVTLSCSPISGHRSVSWYQQTPGQGLQFLFEYFSETQRNKGNFPGRFSGRQFSNSRSEMNVSTLELGDSALYLCATRLAEGPGYEQYFGPGTRLTVT.

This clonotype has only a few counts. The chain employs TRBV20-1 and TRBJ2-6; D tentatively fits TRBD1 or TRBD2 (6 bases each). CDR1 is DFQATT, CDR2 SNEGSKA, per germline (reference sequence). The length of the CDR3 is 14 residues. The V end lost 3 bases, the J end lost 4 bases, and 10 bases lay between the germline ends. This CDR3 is CSAREGTGANVLTF. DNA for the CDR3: TGCAGTGCTAGGGAGGGGACAGGGGCCAACGTCCTGACTTTC.

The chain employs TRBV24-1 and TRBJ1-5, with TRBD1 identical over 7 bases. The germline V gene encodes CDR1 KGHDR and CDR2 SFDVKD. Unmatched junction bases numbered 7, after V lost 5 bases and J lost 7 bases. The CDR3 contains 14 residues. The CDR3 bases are TGTGCCACCAGTGCAAACAGGGGAGAACAGCCCCAGCATTTT. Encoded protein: CATSANRGEQPQHF.

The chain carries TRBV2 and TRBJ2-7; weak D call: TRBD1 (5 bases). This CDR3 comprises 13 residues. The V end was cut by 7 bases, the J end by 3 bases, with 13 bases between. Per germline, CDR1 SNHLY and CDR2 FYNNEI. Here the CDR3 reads CASTPLGVYEQYF. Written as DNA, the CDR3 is TGTGCCAGCACTCCCTTAGGGGTCTACGAGCAGTACTTC.

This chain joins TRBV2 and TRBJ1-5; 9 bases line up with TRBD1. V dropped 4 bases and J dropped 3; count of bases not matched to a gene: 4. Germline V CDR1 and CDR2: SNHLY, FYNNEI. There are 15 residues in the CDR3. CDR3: CASSGDRVANQPQHF. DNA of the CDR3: TGTGCCAGCAGTGGGGACAGGGTGGCCAATCAGCCCCAGCATTTT.

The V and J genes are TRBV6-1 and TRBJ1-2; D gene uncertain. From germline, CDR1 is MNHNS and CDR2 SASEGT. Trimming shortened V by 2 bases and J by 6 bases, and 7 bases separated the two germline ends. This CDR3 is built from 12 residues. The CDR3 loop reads CASSENTNGYTF. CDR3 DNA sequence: TGTGCCAGCAGTGAAAACACGAATGGCTACACCTTC.

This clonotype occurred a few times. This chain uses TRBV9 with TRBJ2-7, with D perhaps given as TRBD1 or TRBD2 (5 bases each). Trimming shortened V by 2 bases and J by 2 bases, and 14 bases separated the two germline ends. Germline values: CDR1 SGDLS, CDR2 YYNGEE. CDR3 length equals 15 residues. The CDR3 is CASSVRGDGTYEQYF. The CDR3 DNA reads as TGTGCCAGCAGCGTCAGAGGGGATGGCACCTACGAGCAGTACTTC.

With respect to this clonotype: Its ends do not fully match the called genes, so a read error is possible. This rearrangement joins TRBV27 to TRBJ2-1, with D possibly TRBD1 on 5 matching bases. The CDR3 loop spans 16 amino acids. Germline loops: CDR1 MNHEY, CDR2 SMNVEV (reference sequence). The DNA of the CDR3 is TGTGCCAGCAGTCCCCTGTTCCCGCGCTGGGGCAATGTGCAGTTCTTC. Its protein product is CASSPLFPRWGNVQFF.

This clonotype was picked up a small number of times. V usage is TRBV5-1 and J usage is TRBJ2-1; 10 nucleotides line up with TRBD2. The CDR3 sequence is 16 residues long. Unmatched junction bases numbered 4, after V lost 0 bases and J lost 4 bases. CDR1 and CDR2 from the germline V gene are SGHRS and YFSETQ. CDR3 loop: CASSLEATSGYNEQFF. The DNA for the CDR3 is TGCGCCAGCAGCTTGGAGGCGACTAGCGGGTACAATGAGCAGTTCTTC.

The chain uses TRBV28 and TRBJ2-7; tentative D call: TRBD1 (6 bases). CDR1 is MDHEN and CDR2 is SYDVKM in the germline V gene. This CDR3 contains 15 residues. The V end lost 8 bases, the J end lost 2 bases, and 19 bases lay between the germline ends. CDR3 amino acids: CASYPRGRGAYEQYF. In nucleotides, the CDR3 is TGTGCCAGCTACCCGAGGGGCAGGGGTGCCTACGAGCAGTACTTC.

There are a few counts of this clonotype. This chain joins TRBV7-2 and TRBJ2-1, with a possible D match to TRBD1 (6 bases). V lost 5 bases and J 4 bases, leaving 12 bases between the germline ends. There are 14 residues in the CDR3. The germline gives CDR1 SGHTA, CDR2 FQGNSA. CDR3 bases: TGTGCCAGCAGCAATTTAGGGGGATACAATGAGCAGTTCTTC. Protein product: CASSNLGGYNEQFF.

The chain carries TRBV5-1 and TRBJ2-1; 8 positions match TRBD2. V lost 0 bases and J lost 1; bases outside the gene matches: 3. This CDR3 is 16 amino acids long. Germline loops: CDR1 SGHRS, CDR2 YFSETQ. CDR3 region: CASSLAGGRSYNEQFF. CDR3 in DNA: TGCGCCAGCAGCTTGGCAGGCGGGAGGTCCTACAATGAGCAGTTCTTC.